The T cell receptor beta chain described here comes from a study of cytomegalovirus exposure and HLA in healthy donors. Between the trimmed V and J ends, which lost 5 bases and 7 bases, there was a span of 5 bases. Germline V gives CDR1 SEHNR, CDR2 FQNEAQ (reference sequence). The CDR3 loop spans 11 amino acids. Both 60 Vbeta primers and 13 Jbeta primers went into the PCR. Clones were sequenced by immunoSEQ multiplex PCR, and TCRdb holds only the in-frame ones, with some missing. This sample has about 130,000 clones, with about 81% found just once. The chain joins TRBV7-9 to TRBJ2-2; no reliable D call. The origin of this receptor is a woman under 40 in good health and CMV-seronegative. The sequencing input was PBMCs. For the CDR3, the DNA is TGTGCCAGCAGCCTGAGCGGGGAGCTGTTTTTT. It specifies CASSLSGELFF.